This T cell receptor (beta chain) was documented in a study of beta chain features in type 1 diabetes. Study outcomes and limitations: HLA influence on TCRB rearrangement stayed unresolved here. There was a moderate but significant shortening of TCRB CDR3s in all four CD4+ subsets of Type 1 diabetes patients.

The CDR3 runs 11 residues. Germline V CDR1 and CDR2: LNHDA, SQIVND (reference sequence). Trimming took off 9 bases at V and 4 bases at J, with 10 bases between the two ends. This clone was seen a few times. Antigen: not known. The authors reverse transcribed all of the isolated RNA, so sequencing captured expressed TCRB transcripts. The study sequenced naive, central memory and regulatory T cell samples to an average of approximately 4 million reads. Assay: immunoSEQ multiplex PCR; the TCRdb copy retains only in-frame clones and omits some. The table includes roughly 170,000 clones, about 13% detected once.

The clonotype comes from a woman younger than 35 in good health. The chain has TRBV19 and TRBJ2-7, with a weak D call TRBD2 (6 bases). Sequenced input: central memory CD4+ T cells from blood. CDR3 residues: CASRSGYEQYF. The CDR3 nucleotides read TGTGCCAGCCGGAGCGGGTACGAGCAGTACTTC.